Sequencing of this T cell receptor beta chain was carried out in a study of vaccination effects on CD4 cells after COVID-19 (dated by TCRdb to between 2020 and 2023). Some background on the complete study: Two doses of either the BNT162b2 or the mRNA-1273 mRNA SARS-CoV-2 vaccine were administered to participants. Cultures from other donors in the study were sequenced using the Oncomine TCR Beta short-read assay on an Illumina iSeq 100. Altogether, around 9 COVID-19 convalescent patients and a handful of SARS-CoV-2-naive healthy vaccine recipients made up the full study. The study compared SARS-CoV-2 spike-specific CD4+ TCR repertoires before and after mRNA vaccination in COVID-19 convalescent patients and infection-naive vaccine recipients.

The ViraFEST assay stimulated PBMC with viral peptide pools and then used TCR sequencing to identify antigen-specific CD4+ T cell clonotypes by expansion. After more than 9 days of culture, CD4+ T cells were isolated with the EasySep CD4+ T cell isolation kit. Negative nucleocapsid antibody results before and after vaccination confirmed that the healthy vaccine recipients had no prior SARS-CoV-2 infection. Each well held some 1.9 million PBMC cultured in IMDM containing roughly 5% human AB serum, roughly 9.9 IU/ml IL-2 and gentamicin, along with roughly 10 ug/ml peptides. On days 3 and 7, half of the culture medium was replaced with fresh IL-2-containing medium. Unless noted otherwise, every peptide stimulation condition was grown in triplicate wells. Using Ficoll-Paque Plus gradient centrifugation, PBMC were separated from whole blood and then either used fresh or cryopreserved at -140C. The overlapping peptide pools covered the spike proteins of SARS-CoV-2 and of the common cold coronaviruses HCoV-NL63, HCoV-OC43 and HCoV-229E. The QIAamp micro DNA kit was used to extract genomic DNA from the cultured CD4+ T cells.

About this clone itself: Its cognate antigen has yet to be identified. Nothing much larger sits one base from this clone, and base qualities are not available.

The library was obtained by the immunoSEQ multiplex PCR assay. TCR beta CDR3 sequencing was performed on DNA from the cultured, isolated CD4+ T cells. On the study's bioinformatics: Non-productive TCR sequences were discarded, and reads were trimmed to the CDR3 region, with only CDR3s of 7 or more amino acids retained. The MANAFEST web app was used to identify antigen-specific clonotypes by comparing expansion in peptide wells with expansion in reference cultures. To count as positive, a clone had to show expansion at FDR<0.05 compared with the reference and with all other wells, an odds ratio above 5, and a frequency above 0.1% in two replicate wells. A clonotype was called cross-reactive if it was significantly expanded both in SARS-CoV-2 spike wells and in at least one common cold coronavirus spike condition. Levenshtein distance calculated with the stringdist R package was used to assess CDR3 similarity, and unrooted trees were constructed with ape in R 3.6.1. Here the immuneACCESS table is served through TCRdb, limited to in-frame sequences with V and J called. Missing clones are a known gap in these copies; in checked studies unresolved V genes cover under half, and the rest lacks a known reason. V and J calls plus clone size are reproduced from that table; the DNA served to infer D and trimming. The sample records 65,000 or so clones, around 76% of which are singletons. Of the sample, roughly 2.8% falls within the top ten clones.

From the cysteine through the phenylalanine, the CDR3 covers 14 amino acids. Only the CDR3 part of the read is kept: 42 bases, read in frame from the first base. The germline V gene specifies SGHTA as CDR1 and FQGTGA as CDR2. V drops 3 bases and J drops 2 bases, leaving 9 bases in between. Study-level results and caveats: Both infection-induced and vaccine-induced clones contracted markedly at late post-vaccination timepoints, which is consistent with waning T cell responses. Limitations of the study were the small number of convalescent patients and the absence of early post-infection timepoints. In healthy vaccine recipients, vaccine-induced clones were almost all SARS-CoV-2 mono-reactive, with only 1 of 255 cross-reactive with common cold coronaviruses.

Here the sequenced sample was CD4+ T cells from PBMCs cultured with HCoV-NL63 spike peptides, taken before COVID-19 vaccination. Reading the label with the study, this specimen's cell subset or site is: HCoV-NL63 spike overlapping peptide pool stimulation. This receptor chain uses TRBV7-3 and TRBJ2-3; a tentative D match to TRBD1 spans 6 bases. The TCR originated in a human donor who received a COVID-19 vaccine. CDR3 reads: CASSLGDTTDTQYF. The nucleotides are TGTGCCAGCAGCTTGGGGGACACCACAGATACGCAGTATTTT.